This T cell receptor (beta chain) was captured in a study of shared clonotypes between healthy human individuals. Study summary: Aged between 18 and 49, the donors were a couple of women and three men. Each donor contributed plates that comprised three CD4 naive, three CD4 memory, two CD8 naive and one CD8 memory.

Recent acute infections and vaccinations were absent in the healthy HIV-negative adult donors. Study findings and constraints: Memory subsets generally showed smaller estimated richness than naive subsets did.

A word on this clone: Antigen specificity is unknown.

V dropped 10 bases and J dropped 1 base, with 13 bases sitting between them. Germline V gene lookup returns CDR1 WNHNN and CDR2 SYGVQD (reference sequence). CDR3 length: 13 residues. TCRdb's copy holds only in-frame clones and misses some; the assay was immunoSEQ multiplex PCR. The top ten hold approximately 0.13% of the sample, which has under 2,500,000 clones, roughly 95% seen once. The genes are TRBV10-1 and TRBJ1-1; possible D gene TRBD1, 6 bases. This clonotype was sampled from a man younger than 30 in good health. Sequenced material: naive CD4+ T cells sorted from blood. Subset denoted: CD45RA+ positively selected. The CDR3 nucleotides are TGCGCCAACACAGGGCTGACGAACACTGAAGCTTTCTTT. It codes for CANTGLTNTEAFF.